This TCR beta chain is from a study of vaccination and CD4 T cells after COVID-19. Background on the study: Everyone enrolled got two doses of BNT162b2 or mRNA-1273 vaccine.

There are a few counts of this clonotype. The antigen is unknown. Study outcomes and limitations: In median terms, SARS-CoV-2-reactive clonotypes went from about 20 to 38, a nonsignificant rise. Convalescent patients' clones that were vaccine-specific were spike mono-reactive in 304 of 307 cases.

Germline V gene sequence: CDR1 DFQATT, CDR2 SNEGSKA (reference sequence). Trimming cost V 3 bases and J 5 bases; bases outside gene matches: 5. The CDR3 contains 13 residues. Treatment: approximately 11-day PBMC culture with coronavirus spike peptide pools or control peptides (ViraFEST assay). ViraFEST grew antigen-specific T cells using peptide pools, then sequenced TCRs. The Oncomine TCR Beta short-read assay was applied to DNA of cultured CD4+ T cells. TCRdb used MiXCR to reprocess the PCR reads, holding one entry per CDR3 protein. The sample holds about 13,000 distinct CDR3 sequences, roughly 53% seen once.

The chain links TRBV20-1 to TRBJ2-3; TRBD1 aligns across 7 bases. The sequencing input was CD4+ T cells from blood, cultured in vitro. The clonotype comes from a human donor who had recovered from COVID-19. This CDR3 reads CSARETGIDTQYF. The DNA of the CDR3 is TGCAGTGCTAGGGAGACAGGGATAGATACGCAGTATTTT.